The 28 T cell receptor beta chains below all came from one sample that was sequenced in a study of human T cells and chemical hapten exposure. Time point indicated: patch test 2, 6 weeks after DPC sensitization. As for treatment: therapeutic diphenylcyclopropenone sensitization with weekly scalp DPC. MiXCR, run by TCRdb on the RACE reads, gives a single entry per CDR3 protein. This sample has hundreds of thousands of distinct CDR3 sequences, with 6% to 7% found just once. This material consisted of whole blood, taken in connection with sensitization to the hapten diphenylcyclopropenone (DPC). These TCRs come from a woman aged 18-35 years with alopecia areata. Some clones in this sample may be carry-over from other donors' samples.

This clonotype was recorded a few times. The chain joins TRBV4-2 to TRBJ2-3; 9 bases are a match to TRBD1. After removal of 3 bases from V and 2 bases from J, the junction contained 15 bases not matched to a gene. Germline values: CDR1 LGHNA, CDR2 YNFKEQ. CDR3 length: 19 amino acids. The CDR3 loop reads CASSHDGTGTFSFTDTQYF. The CDR3 nucleotides are TGTGCCAGCAGCCATGACGGGACAGGGACTTTCAGTTTCACAGATACGCAGTATTTT.

J is TRBJ1-2 and V is TRBV7-2; the match to TRBD1 covers 7 bases. The CDR3 spans 13 residues. V dropped 6 bases and J dropped 6; count of bases not matched to a gene: 7. Germline loops: CDR1 SGHTA, CDR2 FQGNSA. CDR3 protein: CASSDRENHGYTF. The DNA of the CDR3 is TGTGCCAGCAGTGACAGGGAAAATCATGGCTACACCTTC.

Only a few counts were recorded for this clonotype. V usage is TRBV6-2 or TRBV6-3 and J usage is TRBJ1-1; a weak D match, TRBD1 (5 bases). Germline V gene data show CDR1 as MNHEY and CDR2 as SVGEGT. V was trimmed by 3 bases and J by 6 bases, leaving 14 bases between them. This CDR3 contains 14 residues. CDR3: CASSYYDSSAEAFF. In DNA form, the CDR3 reads TGTGCCAGCAGTTATTATGACAGTTCGGCTGAAGCTTTCTTT.

This clonotype was seen repeatedly, ten times or more. This sequence joins TRBV7-8 and TRBJ1-6; D unresolved. CDR1 and CDR2 (germline): SGHVS, FQNEAQ. The CDR3 extends over 14 amino acids. Deletions cut 7 bases from V and 8 bases from J, with 15 bases between. CDR3 loop: CASTRFLVDSPLHF. The CDR3 DNA reads as TGTGCCAGCACCCGTTTCTTGGTAGATTCACCCCTCCACTTT. The variable domain in full, completed from reference TRBV7-8 and TRBJ1-6, reads GAGVSQSPRYKVAKRGQDVALRCDPISGHVSLFWYQQALGQGPEFLTYFQNEAQLDKSGLPSDRFFAERPEGSVSTLKIQRTQQEDSAVYLCASTRFLVDSPLHFGNGTRLTVT.

Ten or more counts support this clonotype. This chain joins TRBV6-2 or TRBV6-3 and TRBJ1-2, with TRBD1 as a possible D gene (6 bases). The length of the CDR3 is 17 residues. V was shortened by 5 bases and J by 2 bases, with 21 bases between the two germline ends. Germline lookup yields CDR1 MNHEY and CDR2 SVGEGT. The CDR3 region is CASSGALRPDRNYGYTF. Here the CDR3 DNA reads TGTGCCAGCAGTGGAGCTCTGAGGCCGGACAGAAACTATGGCTACACCTTC.

This clonotype was counted a few times. The CDR3 DNA reads TGTGCCAGCAGCTCCCCTTCCGGGACAGAGACCCAGTACTTC. It specifies CASSSPSGTETQYF. The rearrangement links TRBV7-9 to TRBJ2-5; TRBD1 or TRBD2 may be the D gene (5 bases each). V lost 4 bases and J lost 4, with 13 bases in between. CDR3 length: 14 residues. Germline V gives CDR1 SEHNR, CDR2 FQNEAQ (reference sequence).

The DNA of the CDR3 is TGCAGTGCTGGGGGACGGATCAGGTCCCCTTCACCCCTCCACTTT. Its translation: CSAGGRIRSPSPLHF. V gene TRBV20-1 combines with J gene TRBJ1-6, with D maybe TRBD1 (5 bases). Per germline, CDR1 DFQATT and CDR2 SNEGSKA (reference sequence). The CDR3 spans 15 residues. Trimming removed 5 bases at V and 9 bases at J, with 20 bases between.

The genes are TRBV27 and TRBJ2-3; maybe TRBD2 (6 bases). The V gene's germline CDR1 is MNHEY and CDR2 SMNVEV (reference sequence). Trimming cost V 5 bases and J 4 bases, with 16 bases left between them. The CDR3 extends over 15 amino acids. CDR3 nucleotide sequence: TGTGCCAGCAGTCCAGGCCGGGGGAAGGCAGATACGCAGTATTTT. It is translated as CASSPGRGKADTQYF.

This clonotype was seen repeatedly, ten times or more. The genes are TRBV6-5 and TRBJ2-1; D ambiguous. Germline V lookup: CDR1 MNHEY, CDR2 SVGAGI. CDR3 length: 16 residues. Between the trimmed V and J ends, which lost 4 bases and 0 bases, there was a span of 13 bases. CDR3 residues: CASSLLDASSYNEQFF. The CDR3 DNA reads TGTGCCAGCAGTTTACTGGACGCGAGCTCCTACAATGAGCAGTTCTTC.

This clonotype was recorded at least ten times. The genes are TRBV29-1 and TRBJ1-1, with 9 bases fitting TRBD1. The V gene end was trimmed by 2 bases and the J gene end by 3 bases; junction bases not matched to a gene: 4. Germline V gene data show CDR1 as SQVTM and CDR2 as ANQGSEA. The CDR3 has 14 amino acids. The DNA for the CDR3 is TGCAGCGTTGAAAGGGACAGGGCTCACACTGAAGCTTTCTTT. It specifies CSVERDRAHTEAFF. The complete variable domain, with remaining parts taken from reference TRBV29-1 and TRBJ1-1, reads SAVISQKPSRDICQRGTSLTIQCQVDSQVTMMFWYRQQPGQSLTLIATANQGSEATYESGFVIDKFPISRPNLTFSTLTVSNMSPEDSSIYLCSVERDRAHTEAFFGQGTRLTVV.

In its sample, this clonotype was seen many times. The gene calls are TRBV9 and TRBJ1-1; TRBD1 might be the D (6 bases). Trimming shortened V by 4 bases and J by 8 bases, and 15 bases separated the two germline ends. The CDR3 runs to 13 residues. From germline, CDR1 is SGDLS and CDR2 YYNGEE. The CDR3 DNA reads as TGTGCCAGCAGCCCCCTATCAGGACAGGAAGCTTTCTTT. It codes for CASSPLSGQEAFF.

This clonotype was observed many times. The rearrangement uses TRBV29-1 and TRBJ1-4; the D is unclear. In germline, CDR1 is SQVTM, CDR2 ANQGSEA. The CDR3 contains 15 residues. The ends were cut back, 5 bases at V and 7 bases at J, with 20 bases in the middle. CDR3 protein: CSVSYSTRRVEKLFF. The DNA for the CDR3 is TGCAGCGTTTCTTACTCGACCCGGAGGGTTGAAAAACTGTTTTTT.

This clonotype has just a few counts. The chain recombines TRBV4-3 with TRBJ2-3, with D unresolved. This CDR3 has 15 amino acids. Trimming removed 0 bases at V and 7 bases at J, with 14 bases between. Germline V gene data show CDR1 as LGHNA and CDR2 as YSLEER. The CDR3 loop reads CASSQEGGSVNTQYF. The CDR3 region has the DNA TGCGCCAGCAGCCAAGAGGGCGGTTCAGTAAATACGCAGTATTTT.

This clonotype was seen ten or more times. The chain uses TRBV25-1 and TRBJ1-1; 10 nucleotides agree with TRBD1. J was trimmed by 5 bases and V by 6 bases; bases with no gene match: 9. The CDR3 has 15 residues. CDR1 and CDR2 (germline): MGHDK, SYGVNS. The CDR3 sequence: CASRASRTGGTEAFF. CDR3 in DNA: TGTGCCAGCAGGGCCTCTAGGACAGGGGGAACTGAAGCTTTCTTT.

This clonotype has at least ten counts. The chain has TRBV27 and TRBJ1-5; a weak D match, TRBD1 (5 bases). V was pared by 2 bases and J by 0 bases, with 8 bases between. This CDR3 is built from 15 residues. Germline V gene sequence: CDR1 MNHEY, CDR2 SMNVEV (reference sequence). The CDR3 DNA is TGTGCCAGCAGTTTACAGGGCCATAGCAATCAGCCCCAGCATTTT. Translating gives CASSLQGHSNQPQHF.

The chain combines TRBV6-5 with TRBJ1-5; 7 bases are a match to TRBD1. The CDR3 has 14 amino acids. Germline CDR1 is MNHEY and CDR2 is SVGAGI. The ends lost 6 bases at V and 3 bases at J; junction bases unmatched: 5. CDR3 region: CASSETGNNQPQHF. CDR3 nucleotides: TGTGCCAGCAGCGAGACAGGGAACAATCAGCCCCAGCATTTT.

There are many counts of this clonotype. CDR3 in DNA: TGCGCCAGCAGCTTGCAACTAGCGGATCAAGAGACCCAGTACTTC. Protein: CASSLQLADQETQYF. The gene calls are TRBV5-1 and TRBJ2-5; 8 bases fit TRBD2. Germline loops: CDR1 SGHRS, CDR2 YFSETQ. V gave up 1 base and J gave up 2 bases; unmatched junction bases: 4. This CDR3 spans 15 amino acids.

There are many counts of this clonotype. J is TRBJ1-5 and V is TRBV5-5; TRBD1 might be the D (5 bases). Trimming stripped 4 bases from V and 5 bases from J, with 19 bases between. Per germline, CDR1 SGHKS and CDR2 YYEKEE (reference sequence). This CDR3 region has 16 residues. The CDR3 DNA sequence: TGTGCCAGCAGCCCCAACCCGGGCAGGGAGGATCAGCCCCAGCATTTT. It is translated as CASSPNPGREDQPQHF.

V usage is TRBV6-2 or TRBV6-3 and J usage is TRBJ2-6; D is possibly TRBD2 (6 bases). The CDR3 extends over 15 amino acids. V was clipped by 2 bases and J by 2 bases, with 7 bases between them. Germline CDR1 is MNHEY and CDR2 is SVGEGT. The CDR3 region is CASSYGGAGANVLTF. The CDR3 DNA sequence: TGTGCCAGCAGTTACGGAGGGGCTGGGGCCAACGTCCTGACTTTC.

The CDR3, as DNA: TGCGCCAGCAGCCAAGCTGCGTTCCTCTCCTACAATGAGCAGTTCTTC. This sequence encodes CASSQAAFLSYNEQFF. The chain recombines TRBV4-3 with TRBJ2-1; D gene unclear. CDR3 length equals 16 residues. Germline values: CDR1 LGHNA, CDR2 YSLEER. Between the trimmed V and J ends, which lost 1 base and 0 bases, there was a span of 10 bases.

This clonotype was observed many times. This sequence joins TRBV2 and TRBJ2-1, with D perhaps TRBD1 or TRBD2 (6 bases each). With 8 bases removed from V and 9 bases from J, the gap between germline ends came to 26 bases. This CDR3 contains 16 residues. Per the germline V gene, CDR1 is SNHLY and CDR2 is FYNNEI. CDR3 amino acids: CASEIQGTGVGGEQFF. The CDR3 region has the DNA TGTGCCAGCGAGATCCAGGGGACTGGGGTAGGTGGTGAGCAGTTCTTC.

This clonotype has a handful of counts. The genes are TRBV3-1 and TRBJ1-2; D remains ambiguous. The V and J ends lost 0 bases and 4 bases respectively, with 12 bases between them. Per the germline V gene, CDR1 is LGHDT and CDR2 is YNNKEL (reference sequence). This CDR3 is 15 amino acids long. The DNA for the CDR3 is TGTGCCAGCAGCCAAGAGGCGGTAACCGTCTATGGCTACACCTTC. Protein: CASSQEAVTVYGYTF.

This chain joins TRBV5-1 and TRBJ2-1, with D perhaps assigned TRBD1 or TRBD2 (5 bases each). With 0 bases removed from V and 4 bases from J, the gap between germline ends came to 8 bases. The CDR3 runs to 14 residues. Germline V gene data show CDR1 as SGHRS and CDR2 as YFSETQ. This CDR3 is CASSLDGAYNEQFF. In nucleotides, the CDR3 is TGCGCCAGCAGCTTGGACGGGGCATACAATGAGCAGTTCTTC.

This clonotype has only a few counts. The genes are TRBV20-1 and TRBJ1-1, with TRBD1 matching 7 bases. V trimming: 5 bases; J trimming: 4 bases; junction bases outside the gene matches: 25. CDR3 length: 19 amino acids. The germline CDR1 and CDR2 sequences are DFQATT and SNEGSKA (reference sequence). CDR3 protein: CSAPETGTVGFQSVTEAFF. The CDR3 region has the DNA TGCAGTGCTCCTGAAACCGGGACAGTGGGGTTTCAGTCGGTCACTGAAGCTTTCTTT.

V is TRBV7-2 and J is TRBJ2-1; a weak D match, TRBD1 (8 bases). CDR3 size: 15 residues. V lost 3 bases and J lost 7, with 16 bases in between. The germline CDR1 and CDR2 sequences are SGHTA and FQGNSA. DNA for the CDR3: TGTGCCAGCAGCTTCGACAGGGGACTAAAGAATGAGCAGTTCTTC. This gives the protein CASSFDRGLKNEQFF.

This clonotype was detected a few times. J is TRBJ2-5 and V is TRBV6-6; tentatively, D is TRBD1 (6 bases). Between the trimmed V and J ends, which lost 6 bases and 2 bases, there was a span of 16 bases. The germline V gene has CDR1 MNHNY and CDR2 SVGAGI (reference sequence). CDR3 length equals 15 residues. This chain's CDR3 is CASSRIGQLQETQYF. The CDR3, as DNA: TGTGCCAGCAGCCGCATCGGACAGCTACAAGAGACCCAGTACTTC.

This clonotype was detected only a few times. The chain joins TRBV5-1 to TRBJ2-7; D is unclear. The CDR3 is made up of 13 amino acids. Per germline, CDR1 SGHRS and CDR2 YFSETQ. The germline V and J ends were trimmed by 0 bases and 3 bases, with 7 bases remaining between them. The CDR3 coding sequence is TGCGCCAGCAGCTTGGGGGCAGGCTACGAGCAGTACTTC. Translated, it gives CASSLGAGYEQYF.

There are a few counts of this clonotype. The V and J genes are TRBV27 and TRBJ2-7, with TRBD2 matching 7 bases. This CDR3 spans 13 amino acids. V was clipped by 2 bases and J by 3 bases; unmatched bases: 1. Germline V lookup: CDR1 MNHEY, CDR2 SMNVEV (reference sequence). The DNA for the CDR3 is TGTGCCAGCAGTTTAAAGCGGGGCTACGAGCAGTACTTC. Its protein is CASSLKRGYEQYF.